This is a list of T cell receptor beta chains from one sample in a study of cytomegalovirus exposure and HLA in healthy donors. Some clones are missing from TCRdb's copy, which holds only in-frame ones; the method was immunoSEQ multiplex PCR. The table records tens of thousands of clones, about 73% of them present only once. Specimen: PBMCs. The receptors were gathered from a woman in her twenties or thirties in good health and CMV-seronegative. Both conserved end residues are part of each CDR3. Where a row states a size, it is once, few, many or the class of an expanded clone; other rows omit it.

clone_size | v_call | cdr3_aa
NA | TRBV7-2 | CASSLIDSYEQYF
NA | TRBV30 | CALFTGGYEKLFF
NA | TRBV28 | CASSPLHVRTGGAFF
once | TRBV2 | CASSVDSYLSNQPQHF
NA | TRBV29-1 | CSVEEGQGTGELFF
NA | TRBV30 | CAWSAGFRGPGRTDTQYF
NA | TRBV19 | CASRRAGTTNYGYTF
NA | TRBV7-9 | CASSFRGIDADTQYF
NA | TRBV20-1 | CSERGENIQYF
NA | TRBV6-1 | CASSEVRGVDTIYF
NA | TRBV29-1 | CSVERQGRETQYF
NA | TRBV28 | CASSPGGLAGELTYNEQFF
NA | TRBV5-1 | CASSLTSGSGEQFF
NA | TRBV19 | CASSKQGNEKLFF
NA | TRBV11-1 | CASSQTGQIQETQYF
few | TRBV16 | CASSLYGTDTEAFF
NA | TRBV5-1 | CASTLGPGGSGNEQFF
few | TRBV30 | CAWELDRVYGYTF
NA | TRBV5-8 | CASSSTGAPSAGQPQHF
few | TRBV5-1 | CASSLDTVNEKLFF
NA | TRBV19 | CASSSTGGDEQYF
NA | TRBV5-6 | CASSLDWGMNTEAFF
NA | TRBV6-6 | CASSYESLYEQYF
few | TRBV7-9 | CASSPLGLGYEQYF
NA | TRBV27 | CASSLFADNTEAFF
few | TRBV6-4 | CASSDGDRDHNEQFF
medium-sized | TRBV6-1 | CASSSLGQLAYEQYF
NA | TRBV28 | CASREASQPQHF
NA | TRBV15 | CATSSISGGIETQYF
NA | TRBV29-1 | CSVEKTDRSEAFF
NA | TRBV7-2 | CASSLRGRGDSPLHF
NA | TRBV5-1 | CASSLGAGSTSYEQYF
NA | TRBV6-5 | CASQSGPYNEQFF
NA | TRBV6-1 | CASNIGVVFGYTF
NA | TRBV7-6 | CASSLAEWRGYTEAFF
NA | TRBV29-1 | CSVDESGSSNEQFF
NA | TRBV4-1 | CASSQDTGLADVKNIQYF